This T cell receptor beta chain is from a study of blood T cells in healthy people across ages. This CDR3 has 14 amino acids. Deletions cut 3 bases from V and 0 bases from J, with 6 bases between. Together with a sample-barcoded 5' primer, a J-beta primer mix was included in a second PCR lasting roughly 6 to 12 cycles. TCRdb reanalysed the 5' RACE reads using MiXCR and keeps one entry per CDR3 protein. The sample has 1.2 million to 1.5 million distinct CDR3 sequences, 45% to 70% seen once. Sequenced: blood. This rearrangement joins TRBV12-3 or TRBV12-4 to TRBJ1-3; unclear D gene. This TCR derives from a man aged 18 to 29 in good health. CDR3 amino acids: CASSLAISGNTIYF. CDR3 coding DNA: TGTGCCAGCAGTTTGGCAATCTCTGGAAACACCATATATTTT.